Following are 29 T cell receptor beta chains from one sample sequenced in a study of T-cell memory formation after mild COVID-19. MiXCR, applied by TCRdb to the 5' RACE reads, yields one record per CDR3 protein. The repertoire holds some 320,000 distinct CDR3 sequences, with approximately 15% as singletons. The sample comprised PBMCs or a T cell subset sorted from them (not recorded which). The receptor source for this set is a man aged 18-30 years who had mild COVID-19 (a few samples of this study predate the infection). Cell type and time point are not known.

The CDR3, as DNA: TGTGCCAGCAGTCCTGACTCGGTGACCCAGTACTTC. This translates into CASSPDSVTQYF. The chain links TRBV6-2 or TRBV6-3 to TRBJ2-5; D call uncertain. Trimming shortened V by 5 bases and J by 7 bases, and 11 bases separated the two germline ends. CDR3 length: 12 residues. CDR1 is MNHEY, CDR2 SVGEGT, per germline.

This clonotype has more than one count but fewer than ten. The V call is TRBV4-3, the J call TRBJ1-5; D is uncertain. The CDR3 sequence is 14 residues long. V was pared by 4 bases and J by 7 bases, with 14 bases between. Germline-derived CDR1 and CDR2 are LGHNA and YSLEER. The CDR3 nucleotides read TGCGCCAGCAGCCCGGCGTCGGGGTACCAGCCCCAGCATTTT. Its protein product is CASSPASGYQPQHF.

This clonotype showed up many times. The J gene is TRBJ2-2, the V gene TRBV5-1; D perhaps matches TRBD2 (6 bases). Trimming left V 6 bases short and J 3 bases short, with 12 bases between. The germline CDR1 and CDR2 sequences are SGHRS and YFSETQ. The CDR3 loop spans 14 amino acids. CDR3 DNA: TGCGCCAGCAAGGAGGGTTCCGACACCGGGGAGCTGTTTTTT. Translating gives CASKEGSDTGELFF.

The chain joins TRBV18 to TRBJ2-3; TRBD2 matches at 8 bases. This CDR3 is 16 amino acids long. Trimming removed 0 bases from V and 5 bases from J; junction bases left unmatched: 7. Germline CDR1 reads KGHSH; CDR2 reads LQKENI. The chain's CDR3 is CASSPPGAGEVDTQYF. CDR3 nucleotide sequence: TGTGCCAGCTCACCACCGGGAGCGGGGGAGGTAGATACGCAGTATTTT.

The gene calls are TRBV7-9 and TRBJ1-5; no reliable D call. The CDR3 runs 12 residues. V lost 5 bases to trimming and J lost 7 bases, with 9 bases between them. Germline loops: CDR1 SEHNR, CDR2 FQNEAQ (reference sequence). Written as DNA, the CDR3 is TGTGCCAGCAGCCCAGTAAGACAGCCCCAGCATTTT. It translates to CASSPVRQPQHF.

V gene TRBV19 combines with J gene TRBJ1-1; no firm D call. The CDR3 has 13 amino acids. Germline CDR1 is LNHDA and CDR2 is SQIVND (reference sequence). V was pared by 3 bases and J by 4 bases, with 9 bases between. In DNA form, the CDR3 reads TGTGCCAGTAGTATCCTGGGAGGCACTGAAGCTTTCTTT. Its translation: CASSILGGTEAFF.

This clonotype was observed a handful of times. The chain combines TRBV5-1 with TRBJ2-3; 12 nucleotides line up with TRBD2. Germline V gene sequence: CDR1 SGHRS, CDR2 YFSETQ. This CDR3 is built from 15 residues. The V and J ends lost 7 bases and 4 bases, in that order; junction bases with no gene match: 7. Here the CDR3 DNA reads TGCGCCAGCTGCTATCGACTAGCGGGGGCAGATACGCAGTATTTT. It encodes CASCYRLAGADTQYF.

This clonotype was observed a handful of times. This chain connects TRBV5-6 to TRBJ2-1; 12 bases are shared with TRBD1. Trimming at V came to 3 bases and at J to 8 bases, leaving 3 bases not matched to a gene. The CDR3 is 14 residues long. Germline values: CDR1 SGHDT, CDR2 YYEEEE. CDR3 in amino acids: CASSWGTGGYEQFF. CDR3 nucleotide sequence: TGTGCCAGCAGCTGGGGGACAGGGGGCTATGAGCAGTTCTTC. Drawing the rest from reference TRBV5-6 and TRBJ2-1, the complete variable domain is DAGVTQSPTHLIKTRGQQVTLRCSPKSGHDTVSWYQQALGQGPQFIFQYYEEEERQRGNFPDRFSGHQFPNYSSELNVNALLLGDSALYLCASSWGTGGYEQFFGPGTRLTVL.

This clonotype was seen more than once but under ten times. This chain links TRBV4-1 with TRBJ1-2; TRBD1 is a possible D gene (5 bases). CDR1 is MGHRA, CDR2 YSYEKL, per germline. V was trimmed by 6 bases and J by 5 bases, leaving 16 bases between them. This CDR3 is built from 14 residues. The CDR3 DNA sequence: TGCGCCAGCAGAACCATGCAGGGCGTATATGGCTACACCTTC. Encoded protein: CASRTMQGVYGYTF.

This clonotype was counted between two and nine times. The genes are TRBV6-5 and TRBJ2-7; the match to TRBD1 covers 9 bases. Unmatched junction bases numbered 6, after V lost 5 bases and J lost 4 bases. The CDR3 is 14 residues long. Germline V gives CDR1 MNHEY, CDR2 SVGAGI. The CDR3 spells CASSPGTGKYEQYV. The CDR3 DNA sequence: TGTGCCAGCAGTCCCGGGACAGGGAAATACGAGCAGTACGTC.

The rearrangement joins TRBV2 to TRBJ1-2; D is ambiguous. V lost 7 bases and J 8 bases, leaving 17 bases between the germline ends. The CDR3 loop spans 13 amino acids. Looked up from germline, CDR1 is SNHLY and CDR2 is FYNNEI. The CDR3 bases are TGTGCCAGCACGACCCGGGAGACTAAAGGCTACACCTTC. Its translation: CASTTRETKGYTF.

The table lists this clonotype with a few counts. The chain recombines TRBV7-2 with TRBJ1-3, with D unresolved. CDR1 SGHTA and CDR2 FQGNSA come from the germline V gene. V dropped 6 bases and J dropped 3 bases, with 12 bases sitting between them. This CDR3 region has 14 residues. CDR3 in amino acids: CASRATGIGNTIYF. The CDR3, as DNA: TGTGCCAGCAGAGCGACGGGGATTGGAAACACCATATATTTT. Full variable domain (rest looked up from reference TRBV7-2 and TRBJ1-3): GAGVSQSPSNKVTEKGKDVELRCDPISGHTALYWYRQSLGQGLEFLIYFQGNSAPDKSGLPSDRFSAERTGGSVSTLTIQRTQQEDSAVYLCASRATGIGNTIYFGEGSWLTVV.

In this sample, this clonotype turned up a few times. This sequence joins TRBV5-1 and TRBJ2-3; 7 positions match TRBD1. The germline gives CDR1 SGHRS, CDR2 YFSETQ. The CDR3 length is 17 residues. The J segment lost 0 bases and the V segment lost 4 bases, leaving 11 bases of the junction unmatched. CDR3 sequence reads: CASSPSGQSTSTDTQYF. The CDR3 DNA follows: TGCGCCAGCAGCCCCTCGGGACAGTCTACCAGCACAGATACGCAGTATTTT. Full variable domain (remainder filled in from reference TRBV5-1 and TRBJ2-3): KAGVTQTPRYLIKTRGQQVTLSCSPISGHRSVSWYQQTPGQGLQFLFEYFSETQRNKGNFPGRFSGRQFSNSRSEMNVSTLELGDSALYLCASSPSGQSTSTDTQYFGPGTRLTVL.

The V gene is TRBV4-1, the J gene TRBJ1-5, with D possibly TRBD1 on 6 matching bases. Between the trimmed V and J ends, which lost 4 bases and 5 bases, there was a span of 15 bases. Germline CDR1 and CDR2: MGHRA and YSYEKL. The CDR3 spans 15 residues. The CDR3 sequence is CASSLGTTGHQPQHF. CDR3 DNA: TGCGCCAGCAGCCTCGGGACGACAGGACATCAGCCCCAGCATTTT.

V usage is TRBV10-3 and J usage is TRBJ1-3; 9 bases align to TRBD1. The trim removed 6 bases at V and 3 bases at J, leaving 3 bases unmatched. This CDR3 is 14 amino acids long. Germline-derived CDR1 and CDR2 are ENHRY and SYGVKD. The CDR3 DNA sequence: TGTGCCATCAGCGCGGGACAGGGTGGAAACACCATATATTTT. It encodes CAISAGQGGNTIYF.

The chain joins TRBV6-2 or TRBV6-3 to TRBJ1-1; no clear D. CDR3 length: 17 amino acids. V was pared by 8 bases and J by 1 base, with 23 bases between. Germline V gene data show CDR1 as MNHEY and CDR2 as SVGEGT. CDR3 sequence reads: CASYSALKAMENTEAFF. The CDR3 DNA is TGTGCCAGCTACTCGGCGTTAAAGGCCATGGAGAACACTGAAGCTTTCTTT.

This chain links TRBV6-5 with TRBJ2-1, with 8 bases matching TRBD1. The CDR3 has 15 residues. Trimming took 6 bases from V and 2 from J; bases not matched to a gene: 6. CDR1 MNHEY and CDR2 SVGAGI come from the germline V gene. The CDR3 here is CASSKDRETYNEQFF. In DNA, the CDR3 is TGTGCCAGCAGCAAGGACAGGGAGACCTACAATGAGCAGTTCTTC.

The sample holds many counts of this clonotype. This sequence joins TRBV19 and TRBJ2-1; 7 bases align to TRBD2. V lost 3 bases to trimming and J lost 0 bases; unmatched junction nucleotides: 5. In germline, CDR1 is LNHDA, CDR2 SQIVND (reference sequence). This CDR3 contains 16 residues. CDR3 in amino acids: CASSIGLGRSYNEQFF. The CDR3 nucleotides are TGTGCCAGTAGTATCGGACTAGGACGCTCCTACAATGAGCAGTTCTTC.

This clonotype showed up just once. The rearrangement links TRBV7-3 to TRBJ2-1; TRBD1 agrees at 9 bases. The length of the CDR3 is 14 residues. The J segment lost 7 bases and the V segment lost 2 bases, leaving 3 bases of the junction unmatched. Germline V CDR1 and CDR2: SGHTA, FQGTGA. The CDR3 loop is CASSLSQGANEQFF. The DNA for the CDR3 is TGTGCCAGCAGCTTATCACAGGGGGCAAATGAGCAGTTCTTC.

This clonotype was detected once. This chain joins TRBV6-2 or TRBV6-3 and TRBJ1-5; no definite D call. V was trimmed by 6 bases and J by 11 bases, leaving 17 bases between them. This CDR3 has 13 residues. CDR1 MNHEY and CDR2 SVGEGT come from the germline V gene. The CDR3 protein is CASSSGSWSAQHF. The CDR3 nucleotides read TGTGCCAGCAGCTCCGGCAGCTGGTCGGCCCAGCATTTT.

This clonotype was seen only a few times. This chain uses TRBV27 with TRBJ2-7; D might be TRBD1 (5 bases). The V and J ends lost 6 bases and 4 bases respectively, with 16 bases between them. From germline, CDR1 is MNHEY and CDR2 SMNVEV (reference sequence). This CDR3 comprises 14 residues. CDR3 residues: CASSTGRWPYEQYV. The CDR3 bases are TGTGCCAGCAGCACAGGAAGATGGCCTTACGAGCAGTACGTC.

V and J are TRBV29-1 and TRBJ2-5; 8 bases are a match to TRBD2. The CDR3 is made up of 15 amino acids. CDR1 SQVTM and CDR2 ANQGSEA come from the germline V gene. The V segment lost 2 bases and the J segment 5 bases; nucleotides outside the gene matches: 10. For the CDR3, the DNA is TGCAGCGTTGAATCGGGTCGGGGGGGGCCGGAGACCCAGTACTTC. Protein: CSVESGRGGPETQYF. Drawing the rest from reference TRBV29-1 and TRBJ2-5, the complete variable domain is SAVISQKPSRDICQRGTSLTIQCQVDSQVTMMFWYRQQPGQSLTLIATANQGSEATYESGFVIDKFPISRPNLTFSTLTVSNMSPEDSSIYLCSVESGRGGPETQYFGPGTRLLVL.

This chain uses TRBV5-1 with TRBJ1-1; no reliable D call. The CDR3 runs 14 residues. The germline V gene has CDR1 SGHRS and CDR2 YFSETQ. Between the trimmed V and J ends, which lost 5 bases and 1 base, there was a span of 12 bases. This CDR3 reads CASRIHPANTEAFF. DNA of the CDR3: TGCGCCAGCAGGATTCATCCAGCGAACACTGAAGCTTTCTTT.

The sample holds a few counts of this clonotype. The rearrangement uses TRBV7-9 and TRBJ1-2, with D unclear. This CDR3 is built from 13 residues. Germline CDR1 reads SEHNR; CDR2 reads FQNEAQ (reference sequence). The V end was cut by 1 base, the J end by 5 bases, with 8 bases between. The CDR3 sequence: CASSLVQRYGYTF. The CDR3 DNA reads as TGTGCCAGCAGCTTAGTCCAGAGATATGGCTACACCTTC.

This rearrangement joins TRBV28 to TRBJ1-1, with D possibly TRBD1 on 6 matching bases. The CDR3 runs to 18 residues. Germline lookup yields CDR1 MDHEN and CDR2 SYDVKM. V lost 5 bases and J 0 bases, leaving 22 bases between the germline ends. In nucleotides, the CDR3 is TGTGCCAGCAGTCCTGGGGCGGGGGCAGGGGACATGAACACTGAAGCTTTCTTT. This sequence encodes CASSPGAGAGDMNTEAFF. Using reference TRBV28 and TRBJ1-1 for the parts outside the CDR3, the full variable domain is DVKVTQSSRYLVKRTGEKVFLECVQDMDHENMFWYRQDPGLGLRLIYFSYDVKMKEKGDIPEGYSVSREKKERFSLILESASTNQTSMYLCASSPGAGAGDMNTEAFFGQGTRLTVV.

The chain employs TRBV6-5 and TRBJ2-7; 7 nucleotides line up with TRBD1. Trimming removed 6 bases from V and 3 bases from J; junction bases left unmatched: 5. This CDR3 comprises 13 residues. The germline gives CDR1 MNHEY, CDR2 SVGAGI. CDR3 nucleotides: TGTGCCAGCAGAGGACAGGAGAGCTACGAGCAGTACTTC. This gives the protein CASRGQESYEQYF.

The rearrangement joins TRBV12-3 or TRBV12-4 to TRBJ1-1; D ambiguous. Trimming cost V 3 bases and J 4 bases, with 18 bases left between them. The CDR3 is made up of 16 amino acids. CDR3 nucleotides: TGTGCCAGCAGTTTTCGAATCCCGGCGGTCGGCACTGAAGCTTTCTTT. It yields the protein CASSFRIPAVGTEAFF.

CDR3 sequence: CASSYTMFRYNEQFF. In DNA form, the CDR3 reads TGTGCCAGCAGTTACACGATGTTCCGGTACAATGAGCAGTTCTTC. The J gene is TRBJ2-1, the V gene TRBV7-2, with D unclear. There are 15 residues in the CDR3. Germline lookup yields CDR1 SGHTA and CDR2 FQGNSA. V was shortened by 6 bases and J by 4 bases, with 16 bases between the two germline ends.

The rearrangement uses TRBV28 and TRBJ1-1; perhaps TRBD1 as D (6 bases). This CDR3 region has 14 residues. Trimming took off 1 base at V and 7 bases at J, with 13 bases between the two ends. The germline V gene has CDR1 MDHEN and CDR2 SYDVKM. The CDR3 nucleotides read TGTGCCAGCAGTTTATTCGGGACAACCTTTGAAGCTTTCTTT. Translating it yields CASSLFGTTFEAFF. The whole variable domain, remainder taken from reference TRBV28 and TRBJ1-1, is DVKVTQSSRYLVKRTGEKVFLECVQDMDHENMFWYRQDPGLGLRLIYFSYDVKMKEKGDIPEGYSVSREKKERFSLILESASTNQTSMYLCASSLFGTTFEAFFGQGTRLTVV.